One and the same sample provided the 22 T cell receptor beta chains below, sequenced in a study of blood T cell repertoires in COVID-19. Only in-frame clones appear in the TCRdb table, and some are missing; sequencing was by immunoSEQ multiplex PCR. Here the sample spans 180,000 or so clones, about 85% being singletons. Sequenced: peripheral blood. Receptors originate from a woman over 75 with acute or convalescent COVID-19.

This clone was found once. This chain connects TRBV14 to TRBJ2-7; a weak D match, TRBD2 (6 bases). The CDR3 covers 12 residues. CDR1 is SGHDN and CDR2 is FVKESK in the germline V gene. Trimming took off 4 bases at V and 4 bases at J, with 8 bases between the two ends. CDR3 nucleotide sequence: TGTGCCAGCAGCCCGGCGGGATACGAGCAGTACTTC. Its protein product is CASSPAGYEQYF.

The chain combines TRBV5-1 with TRBJ1-2; 9 bases are a match to TRBD1. After removal of 0 bases from V and 7 bases from J, the junction contained 10 bases not matched to a gene. This CDR3 comprises 16 residues. Germline V gives CDR1 SGHRS, CDR2 YFSETQ. CDR3 region: CASSLAPGTGSSGYTF. CDR3 nucleotides: TGCGCCAGCAGCTTGGCCCCAGGGACAGGGAGTTCTGGCTACACCTTC.

The chain is built from TRBV6-2 or TRBV6-3 and TRBJ1-1, with D unclear. Germline V lookup: CDR1 MNHEY, CDR2 SVGEGT. V lost 4 bases to trimming and J lost 6 bases, with 12 bases between them. This CDR3 has 13 residues. The CDR3 protein is CASSFVIRAEAFF. The CDR3 DNA is TGTGCCAGCAGTTTCGTCATCCGGGCTGAAGCTTTCTTT.

This clone has a handful of counts. This chain joins TRBV30 and TRBJ2-7; 7 bases agree with TRBD2. The CDR3 is made up of 14 amino acids. Germline CDR1 and CDR2: GTSNPN and SVGIG (reference sequence). J gave up 2 bases and V 2 bases, and 6 bases lay outside the gene matches. The CDR3 protein is CAWSPASGAYEQYF. In DNA form, the CDR3 reads TGTGCCTGGAGTCCAGCTAGCGGAGCCTACGAGCAGTACTTC.

The chain has TRBV3-1 (or the pseudogene TRBV3-2) and TRBJ1-1, with D perhaps TRBD1 (5 bases). The germline V and J ends were trimmed by 3 bases and 1 base, with 12 bases remaining between them. The germline CDR1 and CDR2 sequences are LGHDT and YNNKEL (reference sequence). The CDR3 length is 15 residues. The CDR3 nucleotides read TGTGCCAGCAGCCAGGGGATAAGGGGGAACACTGAAGCTTTCTTT. This codes for CASSQGIRGNTEAFF.

V and J are TRBV7-3 and TRBJ1-1; the match to TRBD1 covers 7 bases. This CDR3 has 15 amino acids. Trimming took 0 bases from V and 5 from J; bases not matched to a gene: 6. The V gene's germline CDR1 is SGHTA and CDR2 FQGTGA. The CDR3 spells CASSLTAGGRTEAFF. The CDR3 DNA reads as TGTGCCAGCAGCTTAACGGCAGGGGGGCGTACTGAAGCTTTCTTT.

The chain is built from TRBV6-5 and TRBJ2-5, with 9 bases fitting TRBD1. Germline CDR1 is MNHEY and CDR2 is SVGAGI. The CDR3 is made up of 14 amino acids. The J segment lost 5 bases and the V segment lost 9 bases, leaving 10 bases of the junction unmatched. DNA for the CDR3: TGTGCCAGTAAACTACAGGGGGCGCGGGAGACCCAGTACTTC. Protein sequence: CASKLQGARETQYF.

This chain links TRBV7-2 with TRBJ1-1; D perhaps matches TRBD1 (5 bases). The CDR3 runs to 14 residues. With 1 base removed from V and 4 bases from J, the gap between germline ends came to 10 bases. Germline V gene lookup returns CDR1 SGHTA and CDR2 FQGNSA. The CDR3 sequence: CASSLVFGGTEAFF. The CDR3 DNA sequence: TGTGCCAGCAGCTTAGTGTTCGGGGGCACTGAAGCTTTCTTT.

This rearrangement joins TRBV2 to TRBJ2-1, with 11 bases that match TRBD2. The trim removed 4 bases at V and 4 bases at J, leaving 9 bases unmatched. CDR3 length equals 17 residues. The germline V gene has CDR1 SNHLY and CDR2 FYNNEI. This CDR3 reads CASSGGLAGGGYNEQFF. CDR3 DNA: TGTGCCAGCAGTGGAGGTTTAGCGGGAGGGGGTTACAATGAGCAGTTCTTC.

V and J are TRBV30 and TRBJ1-1; D ambiguous. CDR3 length: 14 residues. V shed 4 bases and J shed 2 bases, with 14 bases lying between them. Germline V gene lookup returns CDR1 GTSNPN and CDR2 SVGIG (reference sequence). The chain's CDR3 is CAWTKTTINTEAFF. The CDR3, as DNA: TGTGCCTGGACCAAAACGACAATAAACACTGAAGCTTTCTTT.

J is TRBJ1-2 and V is TRBV12-5; 8 nucleotides agree with TRBD1. The ends lost 5 bases at V and 8 bases at J; junction bases unmatched: 7. Germline-derived CDR1 and CDR2 are LGHNT and FRNRAP. The length of the CDR3 is 13 residues. Written as DNA, the CDR3 is TGTGCTAGTGGTCCTCAGGGGGCGGGGGGCTACACCTTC. As protein: CASGPQGAGGYTF.

The chain combines TRBV30 with TRBJ1-1, with D perhaps matching TRBD1 (6 bases). Between the trimmed V and J ends, which lost 3 bases and 0 bases, there was a span of 8 bases. The CDR3 sequence is 13 residues long. The germline V gene encodes CDR1 GTSNPN and CDR2 SVGIG (reference sequence). The CDR3 nucleotides are TGTGCCTGGAGGGGGGCAGTGAACACTGAAGCTTTCTTT. Residues: CAWRGAVNTEAFF.

This sequence joins TRBV12-3 or TRBV12-4 and TRBJ1-2; 8 bases align to TRBD1. The CDR3 has 13 residues. The junction had 6 bases not matched to a gene; V was cut back by 8 bases and J by 4 bases. The CDR3 loop reads CASQAGTGYGYTF. The DNA for the CDR3 is TGTGCCAGCCAAGCCGGGACAGGCTATGGCTACACCTTC.

This clone was observed once. The chain has TRBV24-1 and TRBJ2-5, with D tentatively TRBD1 (6 bases). This CDR3 has 15 amino acids. The germline V gene has CDR1 KGHDR and CDR2 SFDVKD. Trimming took off 3 bases at V and 2 bases at J, with 12 bases between the two ends. Written as DNA, the CDR3 is TGTGCCACCAGTGATCTCCGGGACAATCAAGAGACCCAGTACTTC. Translating gives CATSDLRDNQETQYF.

The chain employs TRBV5-6 and TRBJ2-1; a weak D match, TRBD2 (6 bases). The ends were cut back, 4 bases at V and 3 bases at J, with 14 bases in the middle. This CDR3 comprises 15 residues. Germline CDR1 and CDR2: SGHDT and YYEEEE. The CDR3 here is CASSPTRRGYNEQFF. The CDR3 region has the DNA TGTGCCAGCAGCCCAACCAGGAGGGGCTACAATGAGCAGTTCTTC.

The V and J genes are TRBV6-5 and TRBJ2-5, with 8 positions matching TRBD1. Trimming at V came to 5 bases and at J to 5 bases, leaving 10 bases not matched to a gene. Germline V CDR1 and CDR2: MNHEY, SVGAGI. This CDR3 has 15 residues. CDR3 sequence reads: CASSPNPDRVETQYF. DNA of the CDR3: TGTGCCAGCAGTCCGAACCCGGACAGGGTCGAGACCCAGTACTTC.

This clone was counted only a few times. The V call is TRBV5-5, the J call TRBJ1-2; D is unclear. V was shortened by 6 bases and J by 8 bases, with 14 bases between the two germline ends. The CDR3 is made up of 12 amino acids. Per the germline V gene, CDR1 is SGHKS and CDR2 is YYEKEE (reference sequence). CDR3 nucleotides: TGTGCCAGCACCAAACTCGACGGGGGCTACACCTTC. It is translated as CASTKLDGGYTF.

This clone was seen a few times. The V call is TRBV4-3, the J call TRBJ2-7, with 9 bases identical to TRBD1. The V gene's germline CDR1 is LGHNA and CDR2 YSLEER. The V and J ends lost 0 bases and 6 bases, in that order; junction bases with no gene match: 3. CDR3 length: 14 residues. This CDR3 is CASSQDYRGREQYF. DNA of the CDR3: TGCGCCAGCAGCCAAGATTACAGGGGGCGCGAGCAGTACTTC.

This clone was detected ten times or more. The chain couples TRBV7-2 to TRBJ1-2; D is undetermined. The germline CDR1 and CDR2 sequences are SGHTA and FQGNSA. The CDR3 runs to 12 residues. The V end was cut by 5 bases, the J end by 8 bases, with 12 bases between. The CDR3: CASSPTGGGYTF. For the CDR3, the DNA is TGTGCCAGCAGCCCTACGGGAGGGGGCTACACCTTC.

This chain joins TRBV2 and TRBJ1-1, with 7 bases aligning to TRBD1. CDR1 is SNHLY and CDR2 is FYNNEI in the germline V gene. V was clipped by 2 bases and J by 4 bases; unmatched bases: 10. This CDR3 has 16 amino acids. The DNA of the CDR3 is TGTGCCAGCAGTGAACCATCACAGGGGACGGGCACTGAAGCTTTCTTT. This encodes CASSEPSQGTGTEAFF.

The gene calls are TRBV6-5 and TRBJ2-7; TRBD1 matches 7 bases. The germline V gene encodes CDR1 MNHEY and CDR2 SVGAGI. CDR3 length: 14 amino acids. V shed 5 bases and J 4 bases; nucleotides not matched to a gene: 8. The DNA for the CDR3 is TGTGCCAGCAGTAACGACAGGGCCGCTTACGAGCAGTACTTC. Its translation: CASSNDRAAYEQYF.

V is TRBV6-4 and J is TRBJ2-3, with D possibly being TRBD2 (6 bases). CDR1 MRHNA and CDR2 SNTAGT come from the germline V gene. The CDR3 has 15 amino acids. Trimming took off 1 base at V and 2 bases at J, with 10 bases between the two ends. CDR3 sequence reads: CASSDLGDSTDTQYF. In DNA form, the CDR3 reads TGTGCCAGCAGTGACTTAGGGGACTCCACAGATACGCAGTATTTT.